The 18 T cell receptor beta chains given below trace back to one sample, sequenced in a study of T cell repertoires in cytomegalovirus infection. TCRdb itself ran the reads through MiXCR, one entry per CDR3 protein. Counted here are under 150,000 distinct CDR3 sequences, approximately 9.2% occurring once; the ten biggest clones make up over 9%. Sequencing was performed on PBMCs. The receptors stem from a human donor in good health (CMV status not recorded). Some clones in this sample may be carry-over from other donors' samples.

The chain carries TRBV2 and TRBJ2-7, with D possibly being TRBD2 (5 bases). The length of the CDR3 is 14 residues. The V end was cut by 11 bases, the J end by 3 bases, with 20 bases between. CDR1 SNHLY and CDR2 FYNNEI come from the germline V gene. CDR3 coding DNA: TGTGCCTCAGCGGTGGGGAGTCCGCTCTACGAGCAGTACTTC. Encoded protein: CASAVGSPLYEQYF.

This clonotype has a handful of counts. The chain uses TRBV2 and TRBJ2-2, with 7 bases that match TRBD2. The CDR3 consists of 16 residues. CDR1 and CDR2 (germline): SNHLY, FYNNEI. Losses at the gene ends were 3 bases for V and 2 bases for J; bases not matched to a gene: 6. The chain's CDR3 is CASSEFGGRNTGELFF. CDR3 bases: TGTGCCAGCAGTGAGTTCGGCGGGAGAAACACCGGGGAGCTGTTTTTT. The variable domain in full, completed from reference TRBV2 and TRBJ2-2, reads EPEVTQTPSHQVTQMGQEVILRCVPISNHLYFYWYRQILGQKVEFLVSFYNNEISEKSEIFDDQFSVERPDGSNFTLKIRSTKLEDSAMYFCASSEFGGRNTGELFFGEGSRLTVL.

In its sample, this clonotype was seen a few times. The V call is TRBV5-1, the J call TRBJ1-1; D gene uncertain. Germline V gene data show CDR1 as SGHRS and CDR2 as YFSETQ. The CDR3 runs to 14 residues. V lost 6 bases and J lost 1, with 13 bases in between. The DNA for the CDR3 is TGCGCCAGCACCATATCGGGAGCGAACACTGAAGCTTTCTTT. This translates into CASTISGANTEAFF.

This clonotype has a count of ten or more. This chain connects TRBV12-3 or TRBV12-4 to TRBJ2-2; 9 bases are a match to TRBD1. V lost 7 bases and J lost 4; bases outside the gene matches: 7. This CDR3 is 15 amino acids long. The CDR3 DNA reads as TGTGCCAGCAAAACCGGGACAGGGAGCACCGGGGAGCTGTTTTTT. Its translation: CASKTGTGSTGELFF.

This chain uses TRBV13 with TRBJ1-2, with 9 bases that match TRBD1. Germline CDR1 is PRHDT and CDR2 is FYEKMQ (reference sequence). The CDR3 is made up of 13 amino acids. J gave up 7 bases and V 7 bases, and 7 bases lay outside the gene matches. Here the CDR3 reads CASNFPGQGGYTF. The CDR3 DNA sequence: TGTGCCAGCAACTTCCCGGGACAGGGTGGCTACACCTTC.

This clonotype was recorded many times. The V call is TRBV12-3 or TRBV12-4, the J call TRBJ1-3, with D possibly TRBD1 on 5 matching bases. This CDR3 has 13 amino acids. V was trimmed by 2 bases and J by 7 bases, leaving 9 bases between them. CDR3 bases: TGTGCCAGCAGTTTAACCCAGGGCAACACCATATATTTT. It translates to CASSLTQGNTIYF.

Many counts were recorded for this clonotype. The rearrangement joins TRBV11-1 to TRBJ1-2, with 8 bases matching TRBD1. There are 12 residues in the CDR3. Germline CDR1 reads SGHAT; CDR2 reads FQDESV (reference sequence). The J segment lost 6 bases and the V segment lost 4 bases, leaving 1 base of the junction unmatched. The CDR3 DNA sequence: TGTGCCAGCAGCTGGACAGGGAATGGCTACACCTTC. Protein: CASSWTGNGYTF.

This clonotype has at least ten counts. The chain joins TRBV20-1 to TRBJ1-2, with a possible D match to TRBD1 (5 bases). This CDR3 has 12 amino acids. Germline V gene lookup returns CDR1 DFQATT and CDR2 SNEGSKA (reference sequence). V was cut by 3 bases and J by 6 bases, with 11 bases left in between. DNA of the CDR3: TGCAGTGCTAGGTCAGGGATCGATGGCTACACCTTC. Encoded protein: CSARSGIDGYTF.

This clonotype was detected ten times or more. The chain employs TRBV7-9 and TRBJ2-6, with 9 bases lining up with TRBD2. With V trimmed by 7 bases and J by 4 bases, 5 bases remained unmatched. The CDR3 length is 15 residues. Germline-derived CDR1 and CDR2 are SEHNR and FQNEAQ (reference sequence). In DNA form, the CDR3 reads TGTGCCAGCACCGCGGGGGGGGTCGGGGCCAACGTCCTGACTTTC. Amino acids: CASTAGGVGANVLTF. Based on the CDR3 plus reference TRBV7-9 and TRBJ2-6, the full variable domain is DTGVSQNPRHKITKRGQNVTFRCDPISEHNRLYWYRQTLGQGPEFLTYFQNEAQLEKSRLLSDRFSAERPKGSFSTLEIQRTEQGDSAMYLCASTAGGVGANVLTFGAGSRLTVL.

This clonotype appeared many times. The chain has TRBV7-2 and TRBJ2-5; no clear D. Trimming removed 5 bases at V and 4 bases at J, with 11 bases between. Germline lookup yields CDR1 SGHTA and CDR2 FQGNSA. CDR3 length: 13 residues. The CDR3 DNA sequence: TGTGCCAGCAGCCCTCAGCGAGGAGAGACCCAGTACTTC. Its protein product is CASSPQRGETQYF.

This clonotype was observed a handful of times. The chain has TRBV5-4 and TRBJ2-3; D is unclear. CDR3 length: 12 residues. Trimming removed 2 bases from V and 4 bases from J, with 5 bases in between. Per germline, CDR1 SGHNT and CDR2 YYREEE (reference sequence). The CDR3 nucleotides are TGTGCCAGCAGCTTACGACCAGATACGCAGTATTTT. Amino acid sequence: CASSLRPDTQYF.

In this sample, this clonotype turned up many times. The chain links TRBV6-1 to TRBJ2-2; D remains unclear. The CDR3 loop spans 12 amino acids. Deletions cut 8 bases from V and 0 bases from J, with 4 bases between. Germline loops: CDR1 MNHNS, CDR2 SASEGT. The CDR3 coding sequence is TGTGCCAGCGGCCCGAACACCGGGGAGCTGTTTTTT. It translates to CASGPNTGELFF.

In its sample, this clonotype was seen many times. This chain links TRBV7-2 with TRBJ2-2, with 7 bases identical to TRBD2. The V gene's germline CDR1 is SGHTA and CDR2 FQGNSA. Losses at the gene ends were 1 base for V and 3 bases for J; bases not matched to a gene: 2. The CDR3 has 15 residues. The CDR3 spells CASSLGTRYTGELFF. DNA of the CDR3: TGTGCCAGCAGCTTAGGGACTAGGTACACCGGGGAGCTGTTTTTT.

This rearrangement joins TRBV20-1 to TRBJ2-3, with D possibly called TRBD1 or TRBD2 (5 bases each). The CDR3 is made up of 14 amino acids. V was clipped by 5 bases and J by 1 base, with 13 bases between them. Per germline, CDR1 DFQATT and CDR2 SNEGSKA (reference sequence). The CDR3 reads CSAGFLGGTDTQYF. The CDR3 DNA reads TGCAGTGCTGGCTTTTTGGGGGGCACAGATACGCAGTATTTT.

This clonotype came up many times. The CDR3 sequence: CASSLEAGNKGYTF. CDR3 nucleotides: TGTGCCAGCAGCTTAGAGGCAGGGAATAAGGGCTACACCTTC. The J gene is TRBJ1-2, the V gene TRBV7-2; the D gene is possibly TRBD1 (5 bases). Germline-derived CDR1 and CDR2 are SGHTA and FQGNSA. This CDR3 contains 14 residues. Trimming left V 1 base short and J 8 bases short, with 14 bases between.

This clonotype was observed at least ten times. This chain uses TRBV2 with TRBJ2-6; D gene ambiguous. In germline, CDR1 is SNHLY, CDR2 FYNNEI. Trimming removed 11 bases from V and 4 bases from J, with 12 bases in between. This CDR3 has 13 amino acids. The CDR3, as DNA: TGTGCCGGAACAGCCCTGGGGGCCAACGTCCTGACTTTC. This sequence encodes CAGTALGANVLTF.

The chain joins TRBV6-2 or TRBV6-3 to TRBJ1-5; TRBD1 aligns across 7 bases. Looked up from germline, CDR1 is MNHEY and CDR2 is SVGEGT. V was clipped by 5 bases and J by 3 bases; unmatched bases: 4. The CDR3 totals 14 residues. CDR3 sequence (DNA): TGTGCCAGCAGTCGGACAGGCCTCAATCAGCCCCAGCATTTT. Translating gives CASSRTGLNQPQHF.

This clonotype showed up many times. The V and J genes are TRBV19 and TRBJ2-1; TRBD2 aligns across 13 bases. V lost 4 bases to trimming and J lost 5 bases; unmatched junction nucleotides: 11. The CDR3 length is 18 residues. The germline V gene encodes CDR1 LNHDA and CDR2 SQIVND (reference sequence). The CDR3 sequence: CASSTRRLAGGENNEQFF. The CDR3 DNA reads TGTGCCAGTAGTACACGAAGACTAGCGGGGGGCGAAAACAATGAGCAGTTCTTC. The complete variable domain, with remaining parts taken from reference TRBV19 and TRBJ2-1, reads DGGITQSPKYLFRKEGQNVTLSCEQNLNHDAMYWYRQDPGQGLRLIYYSQIVNDFQKGDIAEGYSVSREKKESFPLTVTSAQKNPTAFYLCASSTRRLAGGENNEQFFGPGTRLTVL.